Each of the 13 T cell receptor beta chains below was sequenced from the same sample in a study of T cell responses to AZD1222 COVID-19 vaccine. TCRdb keeps only in-frame clones here, not all; method: immunoSEQ multiplex PCR. The top ten clones hold roughly 10% of a sample with more than 150,000 clones, 87% of them seen once. The sample consisted of peripheral blood, taken 28 days after the second AZD1222 dose. The receptors stem from an adult who received the AZD1222 COVID-19 vaccine.

The chain uses TRBV20-1 and TRBJ2-1, with 7 bases matching TRBD2. Trimming took 3 bases from V and 8 from J; bases not matched to a gene: 7. This CDR3 is built from 13 residues. The germline V gene encodes CDR1 DFQATT and CDR2 SNEGSKA (reference sequence). The CDR3 coding sequence is TGCAGTGCTAGTCTTATGGGGGGGGATGAGCAGTTCTTC. It encodes CSASLMGGDEQFF.

The J gene is TRBJ2-3, the V gene TRBV19, with D maybe TRBD1 (5 bases). The CDR3 contains 13 residues. Germline V lookup: CDR1 LNHDA, CDR2 SQIVND (reference sequence). Deletions cut 1 base from V and 4 bases from J, with 6 bases between. This chain's CDR3 is CASSIVRADTQYF. CDR3 DNA: TGTGCCAGTAGTATAGTCAGGGCAGATACGCAGTATTTT.

The rearrangement joins TRBV7-3 to TRBJ2-2, with TRBD2 identical over 11 bases. The length of the CDR3 is 17 residues. From germline, CDR1 is SGHTA and CDR2 FQGTGA. The V segment lost 2 bases and the J segment 7 bases; nucleotides outside the gene matches: 9. CDR3 in DNA: TGTGCCAGCAGCTTATCCCTACTAGCGGGAGTGAACGGGGAGCTGTTTTTT. Its translation: CASSLSLLAGVNGELFF. The full variable domain, with the rest looked up from reference TRBV7-3 and TRBJ2-2, is GAGVSQTPSNKVTEKGKYVELRCDPISGHTALYWYRQSLGQGPEFLIYFQGTGAADDSGLPNDRFFAVRPEGSVSTLKIQRTERGDSAVYLCASSLSLLAGVNGELFFGEGSRLTVL.

The chain uses TRBV19 and TRBJ2-2; TRBD1 agrees at 7 bases. CDR1 LNHDA and CDR2 SQIVND come from the germline V gene (reference sequence). CDR3 length equals 16 residues. Germline trimming cut 3 bases from V and 5 bases from J; bases unmatched to any gene: 9. In nucleotides, the CDR3 is TGTGCCAGTAGTATTCCCGGGACAGCAGGTACCGGGGAGCTGTTTTTT. Its protein product is CASSIPGTAGTGELFF.

The chain couples TRBV24-1 to TRBJ2-1; D is possibly TRBD2 (5 bases). The V end was cut by 4 bases, the J end by 3 bases, with 18 bases between. Looked up from germline, CDR1 is KGHDR and CDR2 is SFDVKD. This CDR3 comprises 17 residues. This CDR3 reads CATSDPNPGGGYNEQFF. As DNA, the CDR3 is TGTGCCACCAGTGACCCCAATCCGGGCGGAGGCTACAATGAGCAGTTCTTC.

Comments on this clone: At one end, the junction sequence differs from germline, possibly due to a read error. This chain uses TRBV7-8 with TRBJ1-1; D is uncertain. Per germline, CDR1 SGHVS and CDR2 FQNEAQ. The CDR3 loop spans 16 amino acids. This CDR3 is CASSLSPTRAPFLDFF. CDR3 bases: TGTGCTAGCAGCTTAAGCCCAACGCGGGCACCGTTTCTCGATTTCTTT.

This clone was observed a single time. The V call is TRBV2, the J call TRBJ2-2; perhaps TRBD2 as D (6 bases). Trimming removed 5 bases at V and 2 bases at J, with 12 bases between. The germline CDR1 and CDR2 sequences are SNHLY and FYNNEI. This CDR3 contains 15 residues. The CDR3 coding sequence is TGTGCCAGCAGTAGGAGGGAGGCAAACACCGGGGAGCTGTTTTTT. As protein: CASSRREANTGELFF. The full variable domain, its missing parts supplied by reference TRBV2 and TRBJ2-2, is EPEVTQTPSHQVTQMGQEVILRCVPISNHLYFYWYRQILGQKVEFLVSFYNNEISEKSEIFDDQFSVERPDGSNFTLKIRSTKLEDSAMYFCASSRREANTGELFFGEGSRLTVL.

This chain links TRBV29-1 with TRBJ1-3; no clear D. This CDR3 has 13 amino acids. The V end lost 8 bases, the J end lost 0 bases, and 11 bases lay between the germline ends. Looked up from germline, CDR1 is SQVTM and CDR2 is ANQGSEA. The CDR3 DNA sequence: TGCAGCATAATCGGCGACTCTGGAAACACCATATATTTT. Translation: CSIIGDSGNTIYF.

The chain has TRBV11-2 and TRBJ2-7; 7 bases agree with TRBD2. Germline loops: CDR1 SGHAT, CDR2 FQNNGV. V gave up 2 bases and J gave up 3 bases; unmatched junction bases: 4. The CDR3 has 14 residues. The chain's CDR3 is CASSLQAGYYEQYF. CDR3 coding DNA: TGTGCCAGCAGCTTACAAGCGGGGTACTACGAGCAGTACTTC.

The CDR3 DNA follows: TGTGCCAGTAGTATGCTACTCGGACTAGCCGCCGGGGAGCTGTTTTTT. It codes for CASSMLLGLAAGELFF. This chain links TRBV19 with TRBJ2-2; 8 bases align to TRBD2. The junction had 9 bases not matched to a gene; V was cut back by 3 bases and J by 6 bases. The CDR3 covers 16 residues. Germline CDR1 is LNHDA and CDR2 is SQIVND (reference sequence).

This clone was recorded a few times. The chain joins TRBV6-1 to TRBJ1-5; D is undetermined. V was pared by 1 base and J by 7 bases, with 20 bases between. The V gene's germline CDR1 is MNHNS and CDR2 SASEGT. The CDR3 is 17 amino acids. CDR3 sequence (DNA): TGTGCCAGCAGTGAAGGGTGGCGGGTTCCCCGAGGGCAGCCCCAGCATTTT. It translates to CASSEGWRVPRGQPQHF.

This rearrangement joins TRBV29-1 to TRBJ2-1, with 9 bases lining up with TRBD2. The trim removed 6 bases at V and 9 bases at J, leaving 18 bases unmatched. This CDR3 is built from 16 residues. Per the germline V gene, CDR1 is SQVTM and CDR2 is ANQGSEA. This CDR3 is CSVGRGLGSGSAEQFF. The CDR3 coding sequence is TGCAGCGTAGGAAGGGGGCTTGGTAGCGGGAGCGCTGAGCAGTTCTTC.

V and J are TRBV19 and TRBJ1-1, with D hard to call. The CDR3 is made up of 13 amino acids. Germline assignment: CDR1 LNHDA and CDR2 SQIVND (reference sequence). V lost 5 bases and J 0 bases, leaving 7 bases between the germline ends. CDR3 DNA sequence: TGTGCCAGTAGTGCTGCTATGAACACTGAAGCTTTCTTT. Translation: CASSAAMNTEAFF.